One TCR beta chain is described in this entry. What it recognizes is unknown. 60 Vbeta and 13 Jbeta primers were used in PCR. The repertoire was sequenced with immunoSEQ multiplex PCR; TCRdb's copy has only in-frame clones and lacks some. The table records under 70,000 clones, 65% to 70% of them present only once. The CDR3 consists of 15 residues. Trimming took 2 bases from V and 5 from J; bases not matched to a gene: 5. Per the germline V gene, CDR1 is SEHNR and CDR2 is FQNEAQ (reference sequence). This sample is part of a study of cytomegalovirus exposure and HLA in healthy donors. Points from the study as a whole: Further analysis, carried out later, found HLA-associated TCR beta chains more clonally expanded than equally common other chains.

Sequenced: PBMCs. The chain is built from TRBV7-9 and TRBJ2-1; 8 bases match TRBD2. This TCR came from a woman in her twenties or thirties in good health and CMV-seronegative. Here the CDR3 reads CASSLNIAGHNEQFF. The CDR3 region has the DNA TGTGCCAGCAGCTTAAACATAGCGGGGCACAATGAGCAGTTCTTC.